The 29 T cell receptor beta chains below all came from one sample that was sequenced in a study of technical replicates of blood from a handful of donors. The data were produced by immunoSEQ multiplex PCR, yet TCRdb's version contains in-frame clones alone and is incomplete. The sample contains approximately 80,000 clones, about 91% of which appear only once. The sequencing input was T cells isolated from PBMCs. Receptors were obtained from a human donor in good health.

This clone occurred once. The CDR3 is CASSTPSGGVETQYF. CDR3 coding DNA: TGTGCCAGTAGTACACCTAGCGGCGGGGTGGAGACCCAGTACTTC. The gene calls are TRBV19 and TRBJ2-5; 7 bases line up with TRBD2. The CDR3 length is 15 residues. V gave up 4 bases and J gave up 5 bases; unmatched junction bases: 10. From germline, CDR1 is LNHDA and CDR2 SQIVND (reference sequence).

This sequence joins TRBV11-2 and TRBJ2-1, with no clear D. The CDR3 loop spans 15 amino acids. Trimming removed 2 bases from V and 4 bases from J, with 12 bases in between. Per germline, CDR1 SGHAT and CDR2 FQNNGV. CDR3 in amino acids: CASSLIRGEYNEQFF. In DNA form, the CDR3 reads TGTGCCAGCAGCTTAATACGAGGAGAATACAATGAGCAGTTCTTC. Combining the CDR3 with reference TRBV11-2 and TRBJ2-1 gives the whole variable domain EAGVAQSPRYKIIEKRQSVAFWCNPISGHATLYWYQQILGQGPKLLIQFQNNGVVDDSQLPKDRFSAERLKGVDSTLKIQPAKLEDSAVYLCASSLIRGEYNEQFFGPGTRLTVL.

The chain combines TRBV9 with TRBJ2-7; D gene unclear. Trimming removed 4 bases at V and 5 bases at J, with 16 bases between. Germline V gene sequence: CDR1 SGDLS, CDR2 YYNGEE. The CDR3 spans 14 residues. The CDR3 DNA follows: TGTGCCAGCAGCCAAAGGAGTCAGAACAACGAGCAGTACTTC. It codes for CASSQRSQNNEQYF. Variable domain in full (rest from reference TRBV9 and TRBJ2-7): DSGVTQTPKHLITATGQRVTLRCSPRSGDLSVYWYQQSLDQGLQFLIQYYNGEERAKGNILERFSAQQFPDLHSELNLSSLELGDSALYFCASSQRSQNNEQYFGPGTRLTVT.

For the CDR3, the DNA is TGTGCCAGCACAAAAAGCGGGGGGAACACCGGGGAGCTGTTTTTT. This gives the protein CASTKSGGNTGELFF. The rearrangement links TRBV7-9 to TRBJ2-2; 8 positions match TRBD2. Germline CDR1 is SEHNR and CDR2 is FQNEAQ (reference sequence). Trimming took 7 bases from V and 1 from J; bases not matched to a gene: 5. CDR3 length equals 15 residues.

The chain has TRBV11-1 and TRBJ1-3; D is unresolved. The ends were cut back, 5 bases at V and 0 bases at J, with 11 bases in the middle. The CDR3 has 15 amino acids. CDR1 is SGHAT, CDR2 FQDESV, per germline (reference sequence). The CDR3: CASSGSGFSGNTIYF. The CDR3, as DNA: TGTGCCAGCAGCGGATCAGGTTTCTCTGGAAACACCATATATTTT. The complete variable domain, with remaining parts taken from reference TRBV11-1 and TRBJ1-3, reads EAEVAQSPRYKITEKSQAVAFWCDPISGHATLYWYRQILGQGPELLVQFQDESVVDDSQLPKDRFSAERLKGVDSTLKIQPAELGDSAMYLCASSGSGFSGNTIYFGEGSWLTVV.

The chain couples TRBV5-1 to TRBJ2-2; 10 nucleotides agree with TRBD2. V was clipped by 4 bases and J by 4 bases; unmatched bases: 10. The length of the CDR3 is 17 residues. CDR1 SGHRS and CDR2 YFSETQ come from the germline V gene. This chain's CDR3 is CASSLLSSGSRTGELFF. DNA for the CDR3: TGCGCCAGCAGCCTACTATCTAGCGGGAGTCGCACCGGGGAGCTGTTTTTT. Together with reference TRBV5-1 and TRBJ2-2, the CDR3 gives the full variable domain: KAGVTQTPRYLIKTRGQQVTLSCSPISGHRSVSWYQQTPGQGLQFLFEYFSETQRNKGNFPGRFSGRQFSNSRSEMNVSTLELGDSALYLCASSLLSSGSRTGELFFGEGSRLTVL.

The chain carries TRBV2 and TRBJ1-5; D unclear. CDR1 is SNHLY, CDR2 FYNNEI, per germline. Trimming pared 5 bases from V and 5 bases from J, leaving 4 bases between. The CDR3 is made up of 11 amino acids. This chain's CDR3 is CASSRDQPQHF. The CDR3 coding sequence is TGTGCCAGCAGTAGAGATCAGCCCCAGCATTTT.

This chain links TRBV9 with TRBJ2-5; 8 bases map to TRBD1. Germline-derived CDR1 and CDR2 are SGDLS and YYNGEE. The trim removed 4 bases at V and 7 bases at J, leaving 0 bases unmatched. The CDR3 covers 11 residues. CDR3 loop: CASSTGGTQYF. Written as DNA, the CDR3 is TGTGCCAGCAGCACAGGGGGGACCCAGTACTTC.

The chain combines TRBV5-8 with TRBJ2-7, with 8 bases matching TRBD2. V was pared by 2 bases and J by 7 bases, with 11 bases of the junction left unmatched. The CDR3 has 15 residues. Germline CDR1 is SGHTS and CDR2 is YDEGEE. DNA of the CDR3: TGTGCCAGCAGCTTAGGGAGCGGGGGTTCGGATGAGCAGTACTTC. Residues: CASSLGSGGSDEQYF.

The genes are TRBV30 and TRBJ2-5; 8 bases fit TRBD1. V lost 3 bases, J lost 5 bases, and 11 bases stayed unmatched. CDR3 size: 15 residues. Germline CDR1 and CDR2: GTSNPN and SVGIG (reference sequence). CDR3 in amino acids: CAWRTLDREWETQYF. CDR3 DNA sequence: TGTGCCTGGAGAACCTTGGACAGGGAATGGGAGACCCAGTACTTC.

The V and J genes are TRBV18 and TRBJ2-2; 7 positions agree with TRBD1. The CDR3 is 14 amino acids. Germline trimming cut 5 bases from V and 4 bases from J; bases unmatched to any gene: 4. CDR1 and CDR2 (germline): KGHSH, LQKENI. CDR3 amino acids: CASSTTGATGELFF. CDR3 DNA sequence: TGTGCCAGCTCAACCACAGGGGCCACCGGGGAGCTGTTTTTT.

The V and J genes are TRBV27 and TRBJ2-7, with 10 bases fitting TRBD2. Germline loops: CDR1 MNHEY, CDR2 SMNVEV (reference sequence). The CDR3 is 14 residues long. The trim removed 6 bases at V and 3 bases at J, leaving 5 bases unmatched. CDR3 region: CASRRTSGFYEQYF. The CDR3 bases are TGTGCCAGCAGAAGGACTAGCGGATTCTACGAGCAGTACTTC.

This clone was observed a few times. As DNA, the CDR3 is TGCGCCAGCAGCCAAAGACCGACAGGGAACACAGATACGCAGTATTTT. Translation: CASSQRPTGNTDTQYF. The V call is TRBV4-1, the J call TRBJ2-3, with TRBD1 matching 7 bases. Trimming at V came to 2 bases and at J to 2 bases, leaving 7 bases not matched to a gene. The CDR3 is 16 amino acids. CDR1 and CDR2 (germline): MGHRA, YSYEKL.

This sequence joins TRBV6-5 and TRBJ2-1, with a weak D call TRBD2 (6 bases). CDR3 length: 16 residues. Looked up from germline, CDR1 is MNHEY and CDR2 is SVGAGI. Trimming removed 0 bases at V and 1 base at J, with 10 bases between. The CDR3 coding sequence is TGTGCCAGCAGTTACTCGAGGCGGGAATCCTACAATGAGCAGTTCTTC. Amino acid sequence: CASSYSRRESYNEQFF.

This sequence joins TRBV6-1 and TRBJ2-1; unclear D gene. V lost 6 bases to trimming and J lost 4 bases, with 13 bases between them. Germline CDR1 MNHNS, CDR2 SASEGT. The CDR3 runs to 14 residues. For the CDR3, the DNA is TGTGCCAGCAGAGGAAATACAGCTTACAATGAGCAGTTCTTC. This gives the protein CASRGNTAYNEQFF.

The rearrangement uses TRBV28 and TRBJ2-7; D perhaps matches TRBD2 (8 bases). This CDR3 contains 14 residues. V lost 7 bases and J lost 3, with 16 bases in between. Germline V gene sequence: CDR1 MDHEN, CDR2 SYDVKM. CDR3 sequence reads: CASTREGAIYEQYF. The CDR3 DNA is TGTGCCAGCACCCGGGAGGGGGCAATCTACGAGCAGTACTTC.

This clone was observed a single time. The chain employs TRBV6-5 and TRBJ2-6; a possible D gene is TRBD2 (5 bases). CDR3 size: 15 residues. The germline V gene has CDR1 MNHEY and CDR2 SVGAGI. V lost 2 bases to trimming and J lost 4 bases, with 9 bases between them. The CDR3 coding sequence is TGTGCCAGCAGTTACGAGGGAGCAGGGGCCAACGTCCTGACTTTC. This gives the protein CASSYEGAGANVLTF.

The chain is built from TRBV19 and TRBJ1-2; D not resolved. Trimming pared 3 bases from V and 4 bases from J, leaving 9 bases between. The CDR3 extends over 13 amino acids. CDR1 LNHDA and CDR2 SQIVND come from the germline V gene (reference sequence). The CDR3 sequence: CASSMGQVYGYTF. In nucleotides, the CDR3 is TGTGCCAGTAGTATGGGCCAGGTCTATGGCTACACCTTC.

V is TRBV27 and J is TRBJ2-3, with 14 bases aligning to TRBD2. This CDR3 is 19 amino acids long. V trimming: 4 bases; J trimming: 0 bases; junction bases outside the gene matches: 9. Per the germline V gene, CDR1 is MNHEY and CDR2 is SMNVEV (reference sequence). The CDR3: CASSSLWGTSGSSTDTQYF. Written as DNA, the CDR3 is TGTGCCAGCAGTTCTTTGTGGGGGACTAGCGGGAGCAGCACAGATACGCAGTATTTT.

The gene calls are TRBV4-2 and TRBJ2-1; 7 bases align to TRBD2. Germline CDR1 reads LGHNA; CDR2 reads YNFKEQ. Trimming removed 0 bases from V and 12 bases from J; junction bases left unmatched: 11. CDR3 length: 15 amino acids. The CDR3: CASSQDKAQLARQFF. The CDR3 DNA sequence: TGTGCCAGCAGCCAAGATAAGGCCCAACTAGCGCGGCAGTTCTTC.

The rearrangement links TRBV6-6 to TRBJ1-2; 7 nucleotides match TRBD1. Losses at the gene ends were 6 bases for V and 7 bases for J; bases not matched to a gene: 8. The CDR3 runs to 13 residues. Germline V lookup: CDR1 MNHNY, CDR2 SVGAGI (reference sequence). The CDR3 DNA sequence: TGTGCCAGCAGCCAGAGTGGGACAGTTGGCTACACCTTC. This codes for CASSQSGTVGYTF.

In the case of this clone: Other nucleotide sequences in the sample specify the same CDR3. The chain carries TRBV5-1 and TRBJ2-5; 7 nucleotides line up with TRBD2. Germline-derived CDR1 and CDR2 are SGHRS and YFSETQ. The CDR3 loop spans 13 amino acids. The V gene end was trimmed by 4 bases and the J gene end by 2 bases; junction bases not matched to a gene: 2. The CDR3 nucleotides read TGCGCCAGCAGCGGGGGGGGACAAGAGACCCAGTACTTC. It is translated as CASSGGGQETQYF. The entire variable domain, with the rest obtained from reference TRBV5-1 and TRBJ2-5, is as follows: KAGVTQTPRYLIKTRGQQVTLSCSPISGHRSVSWYQQTPGQGLQFLFEYFSETQRNKGNFPGRFSGRQFSNSRSEMNVSTLELGDSALYLCASSGGGQETQYFGPGTRLLVL.

V usage is TRBV5-1 and J usage is TRBJ2-6; TRBD1 matches 9 bases. Germline V CDR1 and CDR2: SGHRS, YFSETQ. V dropped 3 bases and J dropped 0; count of bases not matched to a gene: 4. This CDR3 has 17 residues. The CDR3 coding sequence is TGCGCCAGCAGCTCCGGGACAGGGAACTCTGGGGCCAACGTCCTGACTTTC. Amino acids: CASSSGTGNSGANVLTF.

This clone has a single count. This sequence joins TRBV13 and TRBJ2-7, with a tentative D call TRBD2 (5 bases). Trimming shortened V by 6 bases and J by 2 bases, and 14 bases separated the two germline ends. Germline V gene lookup returns CDR1 PRHDT and CDR2 FYEKMQ (reference sequence). This CDR3 has 14 amino acids. CDR3 sequence: CASSSAGSPYEQYF. The CDR3 DNA follows: TGTGCCAGCAGTTCCGCGGGCTCGCCCTACGAGCAGTACTTC.

The chain links TRBV27 to TRBJ1-2, with 9 nucleotides matching TRBD1. Per the germline V gene, CDR1 is MNHEY and CDR2 is SMNVEV (reference sequence). J lost 4 bases, V lost 7 bases, and 16 bases had no gene match. The CDR3 is 17 amino acids. CDR3 in DNA: TGTGCCAGCACCCTCTTCGCGGGGGGACAGGGAAGCTATGGCTACACCTTC. Translating gives CASTLFAGGQGSYGYTF.

The CDR3 DNA sequence: TGTGCCAGCAGCAAGGTTGACAGGGGTCGGTTCTTC. It yields the protein CASSKVDRGRFF. The rearrangement links TRBV7-8 to TRBJ2-1; TRBD1 matches 8 bases. Germline V gene sequence: CDR1 SGHVS, CDR2 FQNEAQ. The CDR3 consists of 12 residues. After removal of 5 bases from V and 15 bases from J, the junction contained 9 bases not matched to a gene.

This rearrangement joins TRBV6-6 to TRBJ1-2; D not resolved. The germline V gene encodes CDR1 MNHNY and CDR2 SVGAGI (reference sequence). Trimming took off 5 bases at V and 8 bases at J, with 12 bases between the two ends. The CDR3 length is 12 residues. The DNA for the CDR3 is TGTGCCAGCAGTCCCCGGGTTGAGGGCTACACCTTC. Amino acids: CASSPRVEGYTF.

CDR3 nucleotide sequence: TGTGCCAGCAGTGAACCCGGGACTAGCGGTCACGGGCCCTCCGGGGAGTACTTC. Translating it yields CASSEPGTSGHGPSGEYF. The chain joins TRBV2 to TRBJ2-7, with TRBD2 matching over 11 bases. V lost 2 bases to trimming and J lost 11 bases; unmatched junction nucleotides: 20. The CDR3 has 18 residues. CDR1 is SNHLY and CDR2 is FYNNEI in the germline V gene.

The chain joins TRBV28 to TRBJ2-5, with 7 bases aligning to TRBD2. The CDR3 runs to 15 residues. The germline V gene encodes CDR1 MDHEN and CDR2 SYDVKM. V shed 4 bases, J shed 3 bases, and the junction held 8 bases outside the gene matches. CDR3 nucleotide sequence: TGTGCCAGCAGTTCGGGCGGGAGAGTGGAAGAGACCCAGTACTTC. The encoded protein is CASSSGGRVEETQYF.